The 28 T cell receptor beta chains below come from one sample, sequenced in a study of regulatory and conventional T cells in RAG deficiency. The sorted conventional CD4+ T cells were CD25-low and CD127-high, with genomic DNA sequenced. Assay used: immunoSEQ multiplex PCR; TCRdb lists only in-frame clones, some missing. The sample contains over 10,000 clones, approximately 93% of which appear only once. This sample also appeared in a second study, on regulatory T cells. From that paper: Primers: 52 TRBV forward and 13 TRBJ reverse.

Sequenced input: CD4+ effector T cells sorted from blood. Every receptor here comes from a human donor in good health.

V gene TRBV4-1 combines with J gene TRBJ2-1, with 7 bases matching TRBD2. There are 17 residues in the CDR3. Trimming removed 0 bases from V and 2 bases from J; junction bases left unmatched: 7. In germline, CDR1 is MGHRA, CDR2 YSYEKL. The CDR3 sequence is CASSQDFFGGTYNEQFF. Written as DNA, the CDR3 is TGCGCCAGCAGCCAAGATTTTTTCGGGGGGACCTACAATGAGCAGTTCTTC.

This sequence joins TRBV19 and TRBJ1-4, with 10 bases lining up with TRBD1. With V trimmed by 5 bases and J by 7 bases, 4 bases remained unmatched. Germline values: CDR1 LNHDA, CDR2 SQIVND (reference sequence). This CDR3 region has 14 residues. Here the CDR3 reads CASSPDRGPEKLFF. The CDR3 DNA sequence: TGTGCCAGTAGTCCCGACAGGGGGCCTGAAAAACTGTTTTTT.

This chain joins TRBV2 and TRBJ1-2; weak D call: TRBD1 (5 bases). Trimming stripped 6 bases from V and 0 bases from J, with 8 bases between. This CDR3 region has 13 residues. Germline V gives CDR1 SNHLY, CDR2 FYNNEI. The CDR3 DNA reads TGTGCCAGCAGGGGGCTCACTAACTATGGCTACACCTTC. Amino acid sequence: CASRGLTNYGYTF. The whole variable domain, filled in from reference TRBV2 and TRBJ1-2, reads EPEVTQTPSHQVTQMGQEVILRCVPISNHLYFYWYRQILGQKVEFLVSFYNNEISEKSEIFDDQFSVERPDGSNFTLKIRSTKLEDSAMYFCASRGLTNYGYTFGSGTRLTVV.

The rearrangement uses TRBV18 and TRBJ1-3, with a weak D call TRBD1 (5 bases). The CDR3 loop spans 14 amino acids. Trimming took off 8 bases at V and 0 bases at J, with 11 bases between the two ends. In germline, CDR1 is KGHSH, CDR2 LQKENI. The CDR3 DNA reads TGTGCCAGCCGAACGGGGGTCTCTGGAAACACCATATATTTT. This sequence encodes CASRTGVSGNTIYF.

The chain links TRBV18 to TRBJ2-1; D is undetermined. This CDR3 is 13 amino acids long. V lost 2 bases, J lost 7 bases, and 9 bases lay in between. CDR1 and CDR2 from the germline V gene are KGHSH and LQKENI. DNA for the CDR3: TGTGCCAGCTCACCAGAGATGAATAATGAGCAGTTCTTC. Residues: CASSPEMNNEQFF.

The chain combines TRBV6-1 with TRBJ1-5; 7 nucleotides agree with TRBD1. The germline CDR1 and CDR2 sequences are MNHNS and SASEGT. V shed 7 bases, J shed 1 base, and the junction held 4 bases outside the gene matches. This CDR3 is built from 14 residues. The CDR3, as DNA: TGTGCCAGCATTCCGGGACAGAGCAATCAGCCCCAGCATTTT. Its translation: CASIPGQSNQPQHF.

This clone appeared a single time. This chain uses TRBV7-6 with TRBJ1-1, with TRBD1 as a possible D gene (5 bases). This CDR3 region has 14 residues. Trimming shortened V by 1 base and J by 2 bases, and 8 bases separated the two germline ends. CDR1 is SGHVS and CDR2 is FNYEAQ in the germline V gene. CDR3 protein: CASSLGQLNTEAFF. DNA for the CDR3: TGTGCCAGCAGCTTAGGACAGTTAAACACTGAAGCTTTCTTT.

This clone was observed a single time. The genes are TRBV18 and TRBJ1-2; possibly TRBD1 for D (6 bases). V lost 3 bases and J lost 4, with 9 bases in between. The germline CDR1 and CDR2 sequences are KGHSH and LQKENI. The CDR3 runs 13 residues. The CDR3 protein is CASSPTGSYGYTF. Written as DNA, the CDR3 is TGTGCCAGCTCACCCACAGGGAGCTATGGCTACACCTTC.

V gene TRBV7-3 combines with J gene TRBJ2-6; 7 bases map to TRBD2. Germline V gene lookup returns CDR1 SGHTA and CDR2 FQGTGA. V lost 8 bases to trimming and J lost 4 bases; unmatched junction nucleotides: 5. This CDR3 comprises 14 residues. The CDR3 is CASEIAGGANVLTF. As DNA, the CDR3 is TGTGCCAGCGAAATAGCGGGCGGGGCCAACGTCCTGACTTTC.

The V call is TRBV19, the J call TRBJ2-7; no firm D call. Per the germline V gene, CDR1 is LNHDA and CDR2 is SQIVND (reference sequence). V lost 6 bases, J lost 1 base, and 7 bases lay in between. CDR3 length equals 12 residues. The CDR3 sequence: CASSDPSYEQYF. CDR3 DNA sequence: TGTGCCAGTAGCGATCCATCCTACGAGCAGTACTTC.

V and J are TRBV18 and TRBJ2-2; D may match TRBD1 or TRBD2 (6 bases each). Germline V gene data show CDR1 as KGHSH and CDR2 as LQKENI. The V and J ends lost 3 bases and 3 bases respectively, with 14 bases between them. The CDR3 consists of 16 residues. The CDR3 protein is CASSPLGGGHTGELFF. The DNA for the CDR3 is TGTGCCAGCTCACCCCTAGGAGGGGGGCACACCGGGGAGCTGTTTTTT.

The CDR3 DNA sequence: TGCGCCAGCAGCTGGACAGGGGACTCGCAGCCCCAGCATTTT. As protein: CASSWTGDSQPQHF. V is TRBV5-1 and J is TRBJ1-5, with 9 bases aligning to TRBD1. CDR1 is SGHRS and CDR2 is YFSETQ in the germline V gene. CDR3 length equals 14 residues. V was pared by 3 bases and J by 7 bases, with 5 bases of the junction left unmatched. The full variable domain, completed using reference TRBV5-1 and TRBJ1-5, is KAGVTQTPRYLIKTRGQQVTLSCSPISGHRSVSWYQQTPGQGLQFLFEYFSETQRNKGNFPGRFSGRQFSNSRSEMNVSTLELGDSALYLCASSWTGDSQPQHFGDGTRLSIL.

This chain uses TRBV29-1 with TRBJ1-2, with TRBD1 as a possible D gene (6 bases). The CDR3 sequence is 15 residues long. V dropped 1 base and J dropped 2 bases, with 14 bases sitting between them. The germline gives CDR1 SQVTM, CDR2 ANQGSEA. CDR3 nucleotides: TGCAGCGTTGAAGTGCATGTCAGGGGCAACTATGGCTACACCTTC. Its protein is CSVEVHVRGNYGYTF.

The rearrangement uses TRBV6-1 and TRBJ2-7; 11 bases fit TRBD2. J was trimmed by 6 bases and V by 7 bases; bases with no gene match: 5. The CDR3 loop spans 13 amino acids. Germline V gives CDR1 MNHNS, CDR2 SASEGT. The CDR3 here is CASKGLAGGEQYF. CDR3 DNA: TGTGCCAGCAAGGGTCTAGCGGGGGGCGAGCAGTACTTC.

The chain uses TRBV11-2 and TRBJ2-7; the D gene is possibly TRBD2 (5 bases). CDR3 size: 15 residues. V gave up 1 base and J gave up 6 bases, with 16 bases separating them. Germline CDR1 and CDR2: SGHAT and FQNNGV. This CDR3 reads CASSLGAPGIGEQYF. The CDR3 DNA is TGTGCCAGCAGCTTAGGGGCACCGGGGATCGGCGAGCAGTACTTC.

V is TRBV6-1 and J is TRBJ2-1; D is unresolved. CDR1 MNHNS and CDR2 SASEGT come from the germline V gene. V lost 3 bases and J lost 15, with 18 bases in between. This CDR3 contains 13 residues. CDR3 bases: TGTGCCAGCAGTGAGGGCTACAATGAAAGGCTGTTCTTC. Residues: CASSEGYNERLFF.

The rearrangement joins TRBV28 to TRBJ2-7; 16 nucleotides line up with TRBD2. The trim removed 7 bases at V and 5 bases at J, leaving 5 bases unmatched. The germline gives CDR1 MDHEN, CDR2 SYDVKM. The CDR3 covers 15 residues. The CDR3 coding sequence is TGTGCCAGCACCGGGACTAGCGGGAGGGGGAACGAGCAGTACTTC. It encodes CASTGTSGRGNEQYF.

The chain couples TRBV7-3 to TRBJ2-6; tentatively, D is TRBD1 (5 bases). Trimming cost V 5 bases and J 0 bases, with 8 bases left between them. Per germline, CDR1 SGHTA and CDR2 FQGTGA. This CDR3 spans 15 amino acids. In DNA form, the CDR3 reads TGTGCCAGCAGCACAGGAGTCTCTGGGGCCAACGTCCTGACTTTC. Protein: CASSTGVSGANVLTF. Full variable domain (missing parts from reference TRBV7-3 and TRBJ2-6): GAGVSQTPSNKVTEKGKYVELRCDPISGHTALYWYRQSLGQGPEFLIYFQGTGAADDSGLPNDRFFAVRPEGSVSTLKIQRTERGDSAVYLCASSTGVSGANVLTFGAGSRLTVL.

V and J are TRBV6-5 and TRBJ1-5; D gene unclear. Germline assignment: CDR1 MNHEY and CDR2 SVGAGI. The CDR3 contains 15 residues. Trimming shortened V by 6 bases and J by 0 bases, and 12 bases separated the two germline ends. The CDR3 nucleotides read TGTGCCAGCAGGCTCAACCCATATAGCAATCAGCCCCAGCATTTT. It is translated as CASRLNPYSNQPQHF.

V and J are TRBV20-1 and TRBJ1-1; the D gene is possibly TRBD1 (6 bases). The CDR3 has 10 amino acids. Germline V CDR1 and CDR2: DFQATT, SNEGSKA (reference sequence). V lost 5 bases to trimming and J lost 8 bases, with 9 bases between them. CDR3 residues: CSAVDREAFF. As DNA, the CDR3 is TGCAGTGCTGTTGACAGGGAAGCTTTCTTT.

This clone is a singleton in its sample. The rearrangement joins TRBV7-9 to TRBJ1-4; possibly TRBD1 for D (6 bases). The CDR3 sequence is 15 residues long. Germline V lookup: CDR1 SEHNR, CDR2 FQNEAQ (reference sequence). V was shortened by 1 base and J by 3 bases, with 9 bases between the two germline ends. The DNA of the CDR3 is TGTGCCAGCAGCTTAGGCCAGGGGCCTAATGAAAAACTGTTTTTT. Its protein product is CASSLGQGPNEKLFF.

The gene calls are TRBV27 and TRBJ1-5; 10 bases are a match to TRBD1. V was pared by 4 bases and J by 4 bases, with 10 bases of the junction left unmatched. CDR1 and CDR2 (germline): MNHEY, SMNVEV (reference sequence). CDR3 length: 17 residues. Here the CDR3 DNA reads TGTGCCAGCAGTTCGTCGGGACAGGGGAGGTTGAATCAGCCCCAGCATTTT. Its translation is CASSSSGQGRLNQPQHF.

This clone was detected only once. The chain links TRBV9 to TRBJ1-1; D not resolved. The CDR3 covers 13 residues. The V end lost 0 bases, the J end lost 4 bases, and 7 bases lay between the germline ends. Per the germline V gene, CDR1 is SGDLS and CDR2 is YYNGEE. CDR3 protein: CASSVDVSTEAFF. CDR3 in DNA: TGTGCCAGCAGCGTAGACGTGAGCACTGAAGCTTTCTTT.

The genes are TRBV27 and TRBJ1-1; D might be TRBD1 (6 bases). Germline V gene sequence: CDR1 MNHEY, CDR2 SMNVEV (reference sequence). The CDR3 is 16 amino acids. V lost 1 base, J lost 5 bases, and 17 bases lay in between. The CDR3 is CASSLFGGSAGTEAFF. The CDR3 DNA reads as TGTGCCAGCAGTTTATTTGGGGGCTCTGCGGGAACTGAAGCTTTCTTT.

The chain is built from TRBV7-8 and TRBJ2-1; 10 bases are a match to TRBD1. The V gene's germline CDR1 is SGHVS and CDR2 FQNEAQ. The CDR3 extends over 17 amino acids. J gave up 2 bases and V 7 bases, and 11 bases lay outside the gene matches. Here the CDR3 reads CASNPKGGTGAYNEQFF. CDR3 nucleotides: TGTGCCAGCAATCCCAAAGGAGGGACAGGGGCCTACAATGAGCAGTTCTTC.

The genes are TRBV7-8 and TRBJ2-7; 7 bases match TRBD1. Per the germline V gene, CDR1 is SGHVS and CDR2 is FQNEAQ. CDR3 length: 13 amino acids. The V gene end was trimmed by 2 bases and the J gene end by 6 bases; junction bases not matched to a gene: 4. The CDR3, as DNA: TGTGCCAGCAGCTTAACCAGGGGGAGCGAGCAGTACTTC. It is translated as CASSLTRGSEQYF. Looking up the rest from reference TRBV7-8 and TRBJ2-7 gives the full variable domain: GAGVSQSPRYKVAKRGQDVALRCDPISGHVSLFWYQQALGQGPEFLTYFQNEAQLDKSGLPSDRFFAERPEGSVSTLKIQRTQQEDSAVYLCASSLTRGSEQYFGPGTRLTVT.

V usage is TRBV2 and J usage is TRBJ1-2; 9 bases line up with TRBD1. CDR3 length: 15 residues. The ends lost 5 bases at V and 4 bases at J; junction bases unmatched: 8. Germline CDR1 is SNHLY and CDR2 is FYNNEI. This CDR3 is CASSRPGQGRYGYTF. CDR3 in DNA: TGTGCCAGCAGTCGACCGGGACAGGGCCGCTATGGCTACACCTTC.

The chain joins TRBV18 to TRBJ1-3; D is unresolved. V was shortened by 6 bases and J by 0 bases, with 3 bases between the two germline ends. The CDR3 contains 12 residues. Germline V gene data show CDR1 as KGHSH and CDR2 as LQKENI. The CDR3 here is CASSNSGNTIYF. CDR3 DNA sequence: TGTGCCAGCTCGAACTCTGGAAACACCATATATTTT. The complete variable domain, with remaining parts taken from reference TRBV18 and TRBJ1-3, reads NAGVMQNPRHLVRRRGQEARLRCSPMKGHSHVYWYRQLPEEGLKFMVYLQKENIIDESGMPKERFSAEFPKEGPSILRIQQVVRGDSAAYFCASSNSGNTIYFGEGSWLTVV.